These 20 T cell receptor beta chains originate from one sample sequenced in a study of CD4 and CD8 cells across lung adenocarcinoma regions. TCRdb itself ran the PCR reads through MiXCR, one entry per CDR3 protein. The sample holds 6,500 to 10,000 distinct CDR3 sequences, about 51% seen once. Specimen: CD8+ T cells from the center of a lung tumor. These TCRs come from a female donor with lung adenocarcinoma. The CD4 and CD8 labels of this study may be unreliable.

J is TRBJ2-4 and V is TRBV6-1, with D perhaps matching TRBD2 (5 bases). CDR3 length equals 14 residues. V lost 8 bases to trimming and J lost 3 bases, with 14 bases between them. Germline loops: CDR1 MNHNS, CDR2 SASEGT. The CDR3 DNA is TGTGCCAGCCACGAGGGCCTAGACAAAAACATTCAGTACTTC. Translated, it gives CASHEGLDKNIQYF.

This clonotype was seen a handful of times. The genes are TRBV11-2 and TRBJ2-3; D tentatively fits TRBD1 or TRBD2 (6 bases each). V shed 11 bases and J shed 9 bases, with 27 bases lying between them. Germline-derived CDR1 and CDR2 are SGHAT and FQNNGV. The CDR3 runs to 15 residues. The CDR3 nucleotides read TGTGCCGGGGGCTTCGGGGGCCGGGCTCTAGAGACGCAGTATTTT. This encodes CAGGFGGRALETQYF.

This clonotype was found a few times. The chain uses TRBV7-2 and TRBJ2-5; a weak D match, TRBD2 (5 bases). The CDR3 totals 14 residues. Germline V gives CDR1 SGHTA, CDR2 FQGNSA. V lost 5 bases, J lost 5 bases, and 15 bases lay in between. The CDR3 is CASSPIAHLETQYF. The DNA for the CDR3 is TGTGCCAGCAGCCCAATAGCGCACTTGGAGACCCAGTACTTC.

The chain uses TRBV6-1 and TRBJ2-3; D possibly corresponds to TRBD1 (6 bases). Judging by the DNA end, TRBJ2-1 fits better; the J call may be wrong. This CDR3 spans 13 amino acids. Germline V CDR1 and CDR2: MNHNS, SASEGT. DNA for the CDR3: TGTGCCAGCAGTCGGGACATTACCTACGAGCAGTTCTTC. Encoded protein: CASSRDITYEQFF.

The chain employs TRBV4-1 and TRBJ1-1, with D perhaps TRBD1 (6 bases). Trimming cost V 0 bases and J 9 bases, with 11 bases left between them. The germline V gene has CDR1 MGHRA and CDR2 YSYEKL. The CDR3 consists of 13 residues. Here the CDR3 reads CASSQDIGQKAFF. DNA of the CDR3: TGCGCCAGCAGCCAAGATATTGGACAGAAAGCTTTCTTT.

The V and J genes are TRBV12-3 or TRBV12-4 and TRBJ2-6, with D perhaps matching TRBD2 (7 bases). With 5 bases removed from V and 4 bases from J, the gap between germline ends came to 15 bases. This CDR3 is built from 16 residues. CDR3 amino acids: CASSPQGGTGANVLTF. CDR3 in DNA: TGTGCCAGCAGTCCTCAGGGAGGGACAGGGGCCAACGTCCTGACTTTC.

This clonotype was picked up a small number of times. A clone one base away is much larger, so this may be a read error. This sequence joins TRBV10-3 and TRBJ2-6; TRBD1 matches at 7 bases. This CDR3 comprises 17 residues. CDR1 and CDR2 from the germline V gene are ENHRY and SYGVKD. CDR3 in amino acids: CAISGQGISSGANVLIF. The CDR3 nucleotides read TGTGCCATCAGTGGACAGGGTATAAGCTCTGGGGCCAACGTCCTGATTTTC.

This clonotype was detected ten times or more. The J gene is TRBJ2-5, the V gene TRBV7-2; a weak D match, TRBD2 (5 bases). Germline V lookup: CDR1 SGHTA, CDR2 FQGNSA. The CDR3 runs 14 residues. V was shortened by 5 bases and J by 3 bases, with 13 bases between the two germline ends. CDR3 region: CASSPRPGEETQYF. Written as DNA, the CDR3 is TGTGCCAGCAGCCCCCGGCCCGGGGAAGAGACCCAGTACTTC. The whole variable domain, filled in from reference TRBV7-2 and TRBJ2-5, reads GAGVSQSPSNKVTEKGKDVELRCDPISGHTALYWYRQSLGQGLEFLIYFQGNSAPDKSGLPSDRFSAERTGGSVSTLTIQRTQQEDSAVYLCASSPRPGEETQYFGPGTRLLVL.

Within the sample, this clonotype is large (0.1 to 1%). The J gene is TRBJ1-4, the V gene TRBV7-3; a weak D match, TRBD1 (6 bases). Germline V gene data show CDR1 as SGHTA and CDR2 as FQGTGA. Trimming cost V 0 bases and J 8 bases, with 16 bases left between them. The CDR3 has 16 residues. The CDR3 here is CASSLTWRGYEEKLFF. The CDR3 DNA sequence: TGTGCCAGCAGCTTAACCTGGAGGGGGTATGAAGAAAAACTGTTTTTT.

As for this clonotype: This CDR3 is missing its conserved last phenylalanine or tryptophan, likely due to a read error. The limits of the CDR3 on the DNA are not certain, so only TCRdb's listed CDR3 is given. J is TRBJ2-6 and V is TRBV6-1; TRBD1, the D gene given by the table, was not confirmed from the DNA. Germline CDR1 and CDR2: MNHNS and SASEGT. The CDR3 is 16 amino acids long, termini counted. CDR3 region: CASNRDRGRYEQFFGP.

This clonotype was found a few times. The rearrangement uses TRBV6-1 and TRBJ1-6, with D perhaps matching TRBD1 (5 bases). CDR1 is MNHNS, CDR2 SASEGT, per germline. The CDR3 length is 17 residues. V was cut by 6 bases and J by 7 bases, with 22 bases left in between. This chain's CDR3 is CASSPRDPGRGNSPLHF. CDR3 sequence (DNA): TGTGCCAGCAGCCCCCGGGATCCGGGACGGGGGAATTCACCCCTCCACTTT.

In nucleotides, the CDR3 is TGTGCCAGCTCACCAGCTAGCGGGGGATTCCAAGAGACCCAGTACTTC. Amino acids: CASSPASGGFQETQYF. The chain uses TRBV18 and TRBJ2-1; 10 bases fit TRBD2. TRBJ2-5 explains the end of the DNA better; the J call may be wrong. Per the germline V gene, CDR1 is KGHSH and CDR2 is LQKENI. The CDR3 runs to 16 residues.

CDR3 nucleotides: TGTGCCAGCAGCTCCCTTGGGGTCGGGGGCCGTGACAAAGAGATCCAGTACTTC. This codes for CASSSLGVGGRDKEIQYF. The genes are TRBV7-6 and TRBJ2-4, with D possibly being TRBD1 or TRBD2 (6 bases each). CDR1 SGHVS and CDR2 FNYEAQ come from the germline V gene. The V gene lost 4 bases and the J gene lost 13 bases, with 32 bases spanning the gap. The CDR3 is 18 amino acids.

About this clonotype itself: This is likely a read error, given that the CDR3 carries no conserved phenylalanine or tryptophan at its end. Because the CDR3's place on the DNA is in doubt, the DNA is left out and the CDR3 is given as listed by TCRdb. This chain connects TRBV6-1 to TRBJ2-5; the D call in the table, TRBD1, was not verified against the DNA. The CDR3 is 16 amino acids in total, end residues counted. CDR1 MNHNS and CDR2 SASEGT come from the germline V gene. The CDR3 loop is CASTYTGTGPVASRYS.

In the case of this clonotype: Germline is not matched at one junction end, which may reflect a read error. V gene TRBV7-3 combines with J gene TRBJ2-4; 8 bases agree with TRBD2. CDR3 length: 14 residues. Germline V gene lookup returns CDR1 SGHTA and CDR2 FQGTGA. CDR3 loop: CAGSGSRDQDTQYF. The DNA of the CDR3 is TGTGCCGGCAGCGGGAGCAGGGACCAAGATACGCAGTATTTC.

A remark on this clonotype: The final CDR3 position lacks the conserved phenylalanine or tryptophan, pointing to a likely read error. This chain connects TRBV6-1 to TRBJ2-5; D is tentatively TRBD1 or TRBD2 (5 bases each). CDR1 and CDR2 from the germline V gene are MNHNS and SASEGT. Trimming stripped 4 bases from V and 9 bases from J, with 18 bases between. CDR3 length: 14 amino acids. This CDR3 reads CASSGSGPRASQYS. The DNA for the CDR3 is TGTGCCAGCAGTGGATCGGGACCCAGGGCGTCCCAGTACTCG.

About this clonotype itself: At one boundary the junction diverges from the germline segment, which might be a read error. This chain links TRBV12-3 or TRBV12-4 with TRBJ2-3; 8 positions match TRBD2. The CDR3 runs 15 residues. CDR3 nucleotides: TGTGCCAGGAGTTCTGGCGGGGGGTCCACAGATACGCAGTATTTT. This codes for CARSSGGGSTDTQYF.

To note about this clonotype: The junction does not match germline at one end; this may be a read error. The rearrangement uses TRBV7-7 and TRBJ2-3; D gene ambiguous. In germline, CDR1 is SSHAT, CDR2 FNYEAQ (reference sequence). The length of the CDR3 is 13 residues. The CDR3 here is CASSLEFGDTQYF. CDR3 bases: TGTGCTAGCAGCTTAGAGTTCGGTGATACGCAGTATTTT.

The CDR3 is CASIGSGANVQYF. The CDR3 DNA is TGTGCCAGCATCGGCAGTGGGGCCAACGTCCAGTACTTC. This chain connects TRBV28 to TRBJ2-4, with a tentative D call TRBD1 (5 bases). Germline CDR1 MDHEN, CDR2 SYDVKM. V lost 7 bases, J lost 13 bases, and 20 bases lay in between. CDR3 length: 13 amino acids.

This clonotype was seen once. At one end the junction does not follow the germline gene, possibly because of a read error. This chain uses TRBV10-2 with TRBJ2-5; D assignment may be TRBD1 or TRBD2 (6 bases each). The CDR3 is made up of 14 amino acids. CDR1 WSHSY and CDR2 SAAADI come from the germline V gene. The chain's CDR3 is CAGHGGRDQETQYF. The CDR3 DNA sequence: TGTGCGGGGCACGGGGGCCGTGACCAAGAGACCCAGTACTTC.